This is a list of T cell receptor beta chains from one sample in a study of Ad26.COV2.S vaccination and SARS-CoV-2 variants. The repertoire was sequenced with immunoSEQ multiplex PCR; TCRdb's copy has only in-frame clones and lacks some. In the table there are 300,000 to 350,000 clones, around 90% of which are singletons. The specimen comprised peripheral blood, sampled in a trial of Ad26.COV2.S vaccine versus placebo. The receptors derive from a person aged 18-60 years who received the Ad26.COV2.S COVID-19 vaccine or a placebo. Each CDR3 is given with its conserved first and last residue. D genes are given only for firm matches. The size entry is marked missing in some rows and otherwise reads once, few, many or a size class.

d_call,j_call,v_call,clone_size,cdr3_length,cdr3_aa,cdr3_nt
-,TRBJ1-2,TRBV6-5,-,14,CASRPPVWDYGYTF,TGTGCCAGCAGACCCCCCGTTTGGGACTATGGCTACACCTTC
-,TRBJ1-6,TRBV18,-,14,CASSPAQEGSPLHF,TGTGCCAGCTCACCGGCACAGGAGGGTTCACCCCTCCACTTT
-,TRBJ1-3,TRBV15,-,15,CATSRGQRSGNTIYF,TGTGCCACCAGCAGAGGACAGCGGAGTGGAAACACCATATATTTT
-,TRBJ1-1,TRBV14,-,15,CASSPRQASNTEAFF,TGTGCCAGCAGCCCAAGACAGGCATCGAACACTGAAGCTTTCTTT
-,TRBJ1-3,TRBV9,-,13,CASSVGEGNTIYF,TGTGCCAGCAGCGTAGGGGAGGGAAACACCATATATTTT
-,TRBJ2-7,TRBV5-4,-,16,CASSRISSVSNYEQYF,TGTGCCAGCAGCCGTATATCTAGCGTGAGCAACTACGAGCAGTACTTC
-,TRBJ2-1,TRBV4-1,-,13,CASSQDLASEQFF,TGCGCCAGCAGCCAAGATTTAGCTTCTGAGCAGTTCTTC
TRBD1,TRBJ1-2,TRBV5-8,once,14,CASSFSGQGTGYTF,TGTGCCAGCAGCTTCTCGGGACAGGGGACCGGCTACACCTTC
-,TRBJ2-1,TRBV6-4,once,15,CASSDSGGTYNEQFF,TGTGCCAGCAGTGACTCAGGAGGCACCTACAATGAGCAGTTCTTC
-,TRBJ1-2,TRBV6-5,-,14,CASRTGEGLYGYTF,TGTGCCAGCAGAACCGGTGAGGGTCTATATGGCTACACCTTC
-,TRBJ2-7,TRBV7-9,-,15,CASSLRERDSYEQYF,TGTGCCAGCAGCTTACGCGAGAGGGACTCCTACGAGCAGTACTTC
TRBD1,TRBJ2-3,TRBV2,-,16,CASSEERISRGDTQYF,TGTGCCAGCAGTGAAGAGCGAATATCCAGGGGGGATACGCAGTATTTT
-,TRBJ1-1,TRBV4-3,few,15,CASSQDPRQSTEAFF,TGCGCCAGCAGCCAAGATCCAAGACAGAGCACTGAAGCTTTCTTT
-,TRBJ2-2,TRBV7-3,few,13,CASKGSVTGELFF,TGTGCCAGCAAGGGGTCGGTCACCGGGGAGCTGTTTTTT
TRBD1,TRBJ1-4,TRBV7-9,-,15,CASSSRTGLNEKLFF,TGTGCCAGCAGCTCGCGGACAGGCCTTAATGAAAAACTGTTTTTT
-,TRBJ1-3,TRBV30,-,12,CAWSGLGNTIYF,TGTGCCTGGAGTGGACTTGGAAACACCATATATTTT
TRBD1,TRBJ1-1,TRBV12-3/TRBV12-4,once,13,CASSLGTGAEAFF,TGTGCCAGCAGCCTTGGGACAGGGGCAGAAGCTTTCTTT
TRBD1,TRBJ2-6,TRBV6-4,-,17,CASPGRTGVDGANVLTF,TGTGCCAGCCCGGGGAGGACAGGGGTGGATGGGGCCAACGTCCTGACTTTC
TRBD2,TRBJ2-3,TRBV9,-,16,CASSALLAGGADTQYF,TGTGCCAGCAGCGCCTTACTAGCGGGAGGGGCAGATACGCAGTATTTT
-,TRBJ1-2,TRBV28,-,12,CASSHSRDGYTF,TGTGCCAGCAGTCACTCTCGGGATGGCTACACCTTC
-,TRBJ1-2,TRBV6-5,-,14,CASRLGSDLSGYTF,TGTGCCAGCAGACTGGGGTCGGACCTTTCGGGCTACACCTTC
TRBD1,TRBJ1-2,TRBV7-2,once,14,CASSLQGATGGYTF,TGTGCCAGCAGTTTACAGGGGGCGACGGGAGGCTACACCTTC
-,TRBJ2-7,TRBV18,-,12,CASSPSSYEQYF,TGTGCCAGCTCACCCAGCTCCTACGAGCAGTACTTC
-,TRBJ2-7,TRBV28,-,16,CASSLLSGTRGSEQYF,TGTGCCAGCAGTTTATTGAGCGGAACGCGAGGGAGCGAGCAGTACTTC
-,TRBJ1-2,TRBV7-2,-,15,CASSFRTENQYGYTF,TGTGCCAGCAGCTTTCGGACAGAGAATCAATATGGCTACACCTTC
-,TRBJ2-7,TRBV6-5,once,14,CASSYSGPTYEQYF,TGTGCCAGCAGTTACAGCGGGCCGACCTACGAGCAGTACTTC
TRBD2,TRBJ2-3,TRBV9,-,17,CASSTPTSGGVADTQYF,TGTGCCAGCAGCACCCCGACTAGCGGGGGGGTAGCAGATACGCAGTATTTT
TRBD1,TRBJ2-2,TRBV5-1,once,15,CASSSQGDNTGELFF,TGCGCCAGCAGCTCGCAGGGGGACAACACCGGGGAGCTGTTTTTT
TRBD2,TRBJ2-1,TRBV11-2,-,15,CASRPSGAAYNEQFF,TGTGCCAGCCGCCCTAGCGGGGCCGCCTACAATGAGCAGTTCTTC
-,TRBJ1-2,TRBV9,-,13,CASSVSQGHGYTF,TGTGCCAGCAGCGTCTCCCAGGGCCATGGCTACACCTTC
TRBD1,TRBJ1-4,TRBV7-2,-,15,CASSFPTGGREKLFF,TGTGCCAGCAGCTTCCCGACAGGGGGAAGGGAAAAACTGTTTTTT
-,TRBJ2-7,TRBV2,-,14,CASSYREGYYEQYF,TGTGCCAGCAGTTACAGGGAAGGATACTACGAGCAGTACTTC
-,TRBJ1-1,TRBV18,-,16,CASSPDIGALNTEAFF,TGTGCCAGCTCGCCGGACATTGGGGCTTTGAACACTGAAGCTTTCTTT
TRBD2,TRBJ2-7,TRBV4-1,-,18,CASSRTVTAGEYSYEQYF,TGCGCCAGCAGCCGCACAGTGACAGCGGGAGAGTACTCCTACGAGCAGTACTTC
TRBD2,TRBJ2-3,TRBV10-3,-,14,CAISPGGGTDTQYF,TGTGCCATCAGTCCGGGGGGTGGCACAGATACGCAGTATTTT
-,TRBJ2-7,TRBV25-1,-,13,CASSDGGGHEQYF,TGTGCCAGCAGTGACGGGGGCGGTCACGAGCAGTACTTC
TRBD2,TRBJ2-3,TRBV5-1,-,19,CASSLALSGGAPLKSTQYF,TGCGCCAGCAGCTTGGCCCTTAGCGGGGGGGCCCCACTAAAGAGTACGCAGTATTTT
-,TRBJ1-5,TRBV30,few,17,CAWSVEGPAHSNQPQHF,TGTGCCTGGAGTGTAGAGGGTCCGGCCCATAGCAATCAGCCCCAGCATTTT
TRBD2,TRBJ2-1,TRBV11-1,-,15,CASSLDSGGHNEQFF,TGTGCCAGCAGCTTAGATTCGGGAGGTCACAATGAGCAGTTCTTC
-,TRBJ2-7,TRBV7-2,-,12,CASSLGRGEQYF,TGTGCCAGCAGCTTAGGTCGCGGCGAGCAGTACTTC
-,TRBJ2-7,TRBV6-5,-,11,CASMEGSEQYF,TGTGCCAGCATGGAGGGAAGCGAGCAGTACTTC
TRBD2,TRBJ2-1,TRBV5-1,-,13,CASSLAGFNEQFF,TGCGCCAGCAGTTTAGCGGGATTCAATGAGCAGTTCTTC
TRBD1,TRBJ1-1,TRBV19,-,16,CASTPRAGQDRYPAFF,TGTGCCAGTACTCCTAGGGCGGGACAGGATCGGTATCCAGCTTTCTTT
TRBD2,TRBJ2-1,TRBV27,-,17,CASSFGRLAGLFNEQFF,TGTGCCAGCAGTTTTGGCAGACTAGCGGGACTTTTTAATGAGCAGTTCTTC
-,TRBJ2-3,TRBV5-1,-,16,CASSVGTSGALDTQYF,TGCGCCAGCAGCGTGGGGACCTCCGGCGCTCTGGATACGCAGTATTTT
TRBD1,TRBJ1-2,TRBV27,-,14,CASKLQGPGSGYTF,TGTGCCAGCAAGTTACAGGGGCCGGGGAGTGGCTACACCTTC
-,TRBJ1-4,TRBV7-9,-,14,CASSLVTRNEKLFF,TGTGCCAGCAGCTTAGTAACCCGTAATGAAAAACTGTTTTTT
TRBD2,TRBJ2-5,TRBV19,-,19,CARGSGTSGSNYQEETQYF,TGTGCCAGAGGATCAGGGACTAGCGGGAGTAACTACCAAGAAGAGACCCAGTACTTC
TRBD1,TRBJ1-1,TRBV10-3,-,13,CAITGTGSTEAFF,TGTGCCATCACGGGGACAGGGAGCACTGAAGCTTTCTTT
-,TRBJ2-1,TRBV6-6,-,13,CASSYSGTSEQFF,TGTGCCAGCAGTTATTCCGGGACGTCTGAGCAGTTCTTC
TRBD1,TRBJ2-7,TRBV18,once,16,CASSPLRQGSHYEQYF,TGTGCCAGCTCACCTCTTCGACAGGGTTCACACTACGAGCAGTACTTC
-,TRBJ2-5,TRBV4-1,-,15,CASSPTERETGSQYF,TGCGCCAGCAGCCCGACTGAGAGGGAGACGGGGTCCCAGTACTTC
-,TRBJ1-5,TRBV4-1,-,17,CASSQDGGRPLNQPQHF,TGCGCCAGCAGCCAAGATGGCGGCAGGCCCCTCAATCAGCCCCAGCATTTT
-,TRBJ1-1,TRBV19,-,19,CASSIDAPEMGGWDTEAFF,TGTGCCAGTAGTATAGACGCTCCCGAGATGGGGGGCTGGGACACTGAAGCTTTCTTT
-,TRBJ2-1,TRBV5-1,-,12,CASSRVYNEQFF,TGCGCCAGCAGTAGGGTTTACAATGAGCAGTTCTTC